The 22 T cell receptor beta chains listed next were all sequenced from one sample in a study of cytomegalovirus exposure and HLA in healthy donors. PCR involved 60 Vbeta and 13 Jbeta primers. Sequencing used immunoSEQ multiplex PCR; TCRdb keeps in-frame clones, though not all of them. The table shows 100,000 to 150,000 clones, with roughly 79% occurring only once. The sequenced sample consisted of PBMCs. The receptors here all came from a woman between 40 and 55 years old in good health and CMV-seronegative.

This rearrangement joins TRBV5-1 to TRBJ1-4, with unresolved D. Germline V gene sequence: CDR1 SGHRS, CDR2 YFSETQ. This CDR3 has 14 amino acids. The V end lost 2 bases, the J end lost 4 bases, and 9 bases lay between the germline ends. The CDR3 loop reads CASSFGDINEKLFF. CDR3 DNA sequence: TGCGCCAGCAGCTTCGGGGATATTAATGAAAAACTGTTTTTT.

The CDR3, as DNA: TGTGCCATCAGTGACCCGTCAGCGGGGGGTGGTTCAGATACGCAGTATTTT. Translating gives CAISDPSAGGGSDTQYF. The chain carries TRBV10-3 and TRBJ2-3; 9 bases agree with TRBD2. V dropped 3 bases and J dropped 4; count of bases not matched to a gene: 11. Per the germline V gene, CDR1 is ENHRY and CDR2 is SYGVKD. The CDR3 loop spans 17 amino acids.

The V and J genes are TRBV5-1 and TRBJ2-1; 7 nucleotides match TRBD1. V lost 0 bases and J lost 10; bases outside the gene matches: 7. The length of the CDR3 is 14 residues. Germline V gene lookup returns CDR1 SGHRS and CDR2 YFSETQ. The CDR3, as DNA: TGCGCCAGCAGCTTGGGGGACAGTTCTGGCGAGCAGTTCTTC. Its protein is CASSLGDSSGEQFF.

The V gene is TRBV2, the J gene TRBJ2-1; D is unclear. The CDR3 extends over 14 amino acids. V lost 2 bases and J 9 bases, leaving 14 bases between the germline ends. Germline CDR1 SNHLY, CDR2 FYNNEI. The CDR3 coding sequence is TGTGCCAGCAGTGAACGGGTTTCCTCGGTTGAGCAGTTCTTC. Its protein is CASSERVSSVEQFF.

V usage is TRBV5-1 and J usage is TRBJ2-2, with 9 bases that match TRBD1. Germline CDR1 reads SGHRS; CDR2 reads YFSETQ. The CDR3 totals 17 residues. V lost 4 bases and J lost 4; bases outside the gene matches: 11. The CDR3 is CASSPAQGASFTGELFF. Here the CDR3 DNA reads TGCGCCAGCAGCCCCGCACAGGGGGCATCTTTCACCGGGGAGCTGTTTTTT. Variable domain in full (rest from reference TRBV5-1 and TRBJ2-2): KAGVTQTPRYLIKTRGQQVTLSCSPISGHRSVSWYQQTPGQGLQFLFEYFSETQRNKGNFPGRFSGRQFSNSRSEMNVSTLELGDSALYLCASSPAQGASFTGELFFGEGSRLTVL.

This clone appeared a few times. The V gene is TRBV19, the J gene TRBJ2-3, with a weak D call TRBD1 (6 bases). This CDR3 is 15 amino acids long. CDR1 is LNHDA, CDR2 SQIVND, per germline (reference sequence). Trimming left V 3 bases short and J 4 bases short, with 14 bases between. The DNA for the CDR3 is TGTGCCAGTAGTATTGGGCAGGGGAGAGCAGATACGCAGTATTTT. This gives the protein CASSIGQGRADTQYF.

The V and J genes are TRBV6-1 and TRBJ1-1; possibly TRBD1 for D (6 bases). There are 14 residues in the CDR3. The V gene's germline CDR1 is MNHNS and CDR2 SASEGT. Trimming cost V 2 bases and J 5 bases, with 12 bases left between them. In DNA, the CDR3 is TGTGCCAGCAGTGAAACAGGGAGGGGAACTGAAGCTTTCTTT. This encodes CASSETGRGTEAFF.

J is TRBJ2-7 and V is TRBV7-3; a possible D gene is TRBD2 (5 bases). Germline assignment: CDR1 SGHTA and CDR2 FQGTGA. The V gene lost 1 base and the J gene lost 5 bases, with 12 bases spanning the gap. The CDR3 length is 14 residues. CDR3: CASSLSGGFHEQYF. The DNA of the CDR3 is TGTGCCAGCAGCTTAAGCGGAGGTTTCCACGAGCAGTACTTC.

This clone appeared a few times. This sequence joins TRBV2 and TRBJ2-1; 7 nucleotides align to TRBD2. Germline values: CDR1 SNHLY, CDR2 FYNNEI. V trimming: 8 bases; J trimming: 12 bases; junction bases outside the gene matches: 7. This CDR3 comprises 11 residues. In nucleotides, the CDR3 is TGTGCCAGCGGTGGGGGGGTGGTGCAGTTCTTC. Its protein product is CASGGGVVQFF.

The gene calls are TRBV6-1 and TRBJ2-4, with a possible D match to TRBD2 (6 bases). The CDR3 spans 13 residues. V lost 7 bases and J 2 bases, leaving 9 bases between the germline ends. Germline V lookup: CDR1 MNHNS, CDR2 SASEGT. CDR3 sequence reads: CASTGVTKNIQYF. Written as DNA, the CDR3 is TGTGCCAGCACGGGGGTCACCAAAAACATTCAGTACTTC.

This rearrangement joins TRBV11-2 to TRBJ2-1, with D hard to call. CDR1 is SGHAT, CDR2 FQNNGV, per germline. The V end was cut by 3 bases, the J end by 8 bases, with 8 bases between. The CDR3 is made up of 12 amino acids. The CDR3 spells CASSLLGDEQFF. The DNA of the CDR3 is TGTGCCAGCAGCTTGCTAGGTGATGAGCAGTTCTTC.

The chain joins TRBV11-2 to TRBJ1-5; D is unresolved. CDR1 is SGHAT and CDR2 is FQNNGV in the germline V gene. This CDR3 is 13 amino acids long. V was shortened by 2 bases and J by 5 bases, with 7 bases between the two germline ends. CDR3 region: CASSLTEDQPQHF. In nucleotides, the CDR3 is TGTGCCAGCAGCTTAACCGAGGATCAGCCCCAGCATTTT.

As concerns this clone: The junction departs from the called germline gene at one end, perhaps through a read error. This rearrangement joins TRBV27 to TRBJ2-6, with 8 nucleotides matching TRBD1. The CDR3 has 16 amino acids. Germline V lookup: CDR1 MNHEY, CDR2 SMNVEV (reference sequence). The CDR3 reads CASSPGQGSGANGLTF. The DNA for the CDR3 is TGTGCCAGCAGTCCAGGACAGGGCTCTGGGGCCAACGGCCTGACTTTC.

A single count supports this clone. CDR3 DNA sequence: TGCGCCAGCACCCCCCAGGGAGGTGGGGCAGGAGGAGATGAGCAGTTCTTC. It is translated as CASTPQGGGAGGDEQFF. The chain couples TRBV5-1 to TRBJ2-1; D is possibly TRBD2 (6 bases). CDR3 length equals 17 residues. Germline CDR1 reads SGHRS; CDR2 reads YFSETQ. Between the trimmed V and J ends, which lost 6 bases and 8 bases, there was a span of 27 bases.

V and J are TRBV4-2 and TRBJ2-1; 7 nucleotides align to TRBD2. CDR3 size: 16 residues. CDR1 is LGHNA and CDR2 is YNFKEQ in the germline V gene. Trimming removed 2 bases from V and 0 bases from J; junction bases left unmatched: 4. CDR3 region: CASSQRGGSSYNEQFF. The CDR3 coding sequence is TGTGCCAGCAGCCAACGGGGCGGGAGCTCCTACAATGAGCAGTTCTTC.

Details on this clone: Other nucleotide sequences from this sample produce the same CDR3. The rearrangement links TRBV19 to TRBJ1-2; 11 positions agree with TRBD1. J lost 5 bases, V lost 5 bases, and 13 bases had no gene match. The CDR3 is 17 amino acids. Germline V gene lookup returns CDR1 LNHDA and CDR2 SQIVND (reference sequence). The CDR3 coding sequence is TGTGCCAGTAGTCCCCTAATGCGGACAGGGGGCTCGTATGGCTACACCTTC. Translating gives CASSPLMRTGGSYGYTF.

V is TRBV28 and J is TRBJ2-1, with 9 bases matching TRBD2. The J segment lost 0 bases and the V segment lost 9 bases, leaving 9 bases of the junction unmatched. The CDR3 has 16 residues. Germline-derived CDR1 and CDR2 are MDHEN and SYDVKM. CDR3 DNA: TGTGCCAGTCATCCAGGGCGGGAGGGCTCCTACAATGAGCAGTTCTTC. The encoded protein is CASHPGREGSYNEQFF. The full variable domain, in which reference TRBV28 and TRBJ2-1 provide the parts outside the CDR3, is DVKVTQSSRYLVKRTGEKVFLECVQDMDHENMFWYRQDPGLGLRLIYFSYDVKMKEKGDIPEGYSVSREKKERFSLILESASTNQTSMYLCASHPGREGSYNEQFFGPGTRLTVL.

The rearrangement uses TRBV29-1 and TRBJ1-2; 7 bases align to TRBD1. Trimming at V came to 4 bases and at J to 4 bases, leaving 3 bases not matched to a gene. Per germline, CDR1 SQVTM and CDR2 ANQGSEA. The CDR3 loop spans 12 amino acids. The DNA for the CDR3 is TGCAGCGTTGTACAGGGGACCTATGGCTACACCTTC. Protein: CSVVQGTYGYTF.

The chain joins TRBV7-8 to TRBJ1-1, with D maybe TRBD1 (5 bases). Germline lookup yields CDR1 SGHVS and CDR2 FQNEAQ. Trimming left V 6 bases short and J 2 bases short, with 10 bases between. The CDR3 sequence is 13 residues long. The CDR3 DNA is TGTGCCAGCAGACAAACAGGTAACACTGAAGCTTTCTTT. It is translated as CASRQTGNTEAFF.

This chain connects TRBV19 to TRBJ2-1; 14 bases agree with TRBD2. The germline CDR1 and CDR2 sequences are LNHDA and SQIVND (reference sequence). The junction had 7 bases not matched to a gene; V was cut back by 6 bases and J by 0 bases. The CDR3 covers 18 residues. The CDR3 bases are TGTGCCAGTAGGGGACTAGCGGGGGCCAAAAGCTCCTACAATGAGCAGTTCTTC. Amino acid sequence: CASRGLAGAKSSYNEQFF.

This clone appeared a few times. This rearrangement joins TRBV5-4 to TRBJ2-7; TRBD2 agrees at 11 bases. Trimming removed 2 bases from V and 0 bases from J; junction bases left unmatched: 7. Germline-derived CDR1 and CDR2 are SGHNT and YYREEE (reference sequence). This CDR3 has 17 amino acids. CDR3 coding DNA: TGTGCCAGCAGCTTTTCTAGCGGGAGGCTGGACTCCTACGAGCAGTACTTC. It specifies CASSFSSGRLDSYEQYF.

The chain carries TRBV28 and TRBJ2-1; 10 bases align to TRBD1. Unmatched junction bases numbered 15, after V lost 9 bases and J lost 7 bases. CDR1 and CDR2 (germline): MDHEN, SYDVKM. The length of the CDR3 is 16 residues. The CDR3 bases are TGTGCCAGTCGTTATAAGGGGACAGGGGACAGAAATGAGCAGTTCTTC. Its protein product is CASRYKGTGDRNEQFF.